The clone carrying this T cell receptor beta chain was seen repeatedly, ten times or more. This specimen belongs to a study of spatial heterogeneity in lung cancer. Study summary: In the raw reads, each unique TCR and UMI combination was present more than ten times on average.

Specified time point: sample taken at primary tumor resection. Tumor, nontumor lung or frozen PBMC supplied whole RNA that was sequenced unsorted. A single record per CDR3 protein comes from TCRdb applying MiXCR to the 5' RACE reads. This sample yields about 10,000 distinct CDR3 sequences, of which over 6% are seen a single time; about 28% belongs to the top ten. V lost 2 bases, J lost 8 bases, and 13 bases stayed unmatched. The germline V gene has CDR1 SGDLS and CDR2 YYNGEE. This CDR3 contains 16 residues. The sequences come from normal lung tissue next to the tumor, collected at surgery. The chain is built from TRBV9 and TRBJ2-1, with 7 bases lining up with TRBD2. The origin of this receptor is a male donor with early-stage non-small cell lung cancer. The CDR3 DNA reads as TGTGCCAGCAGCGTTTCGTTGGGGGGAGCGGGATATGAGCAGTTCTTC. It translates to CASSVSLGGAGYEQFF.